This T cell receptor (beta chain) was obtained from a study of response to subunit inactivated influenza vaccine. With regard to this clonotype: Antigen: not known.

TCRdb re-called the RT-PCR reads with MiXCR, one entry per CDR3 protein. There are around 750,000 distinct CDR3 sequences in the sample; about 20% occur only once, and roughly 10% lies in the top ten. With V trimmed by 4 bases and J by 0 bases, 16 bases remained unmatched. The CDR3 contains 20 residues. Germline values: CDR1 SQVTM, CDR2 ANQGSEA. Findings and caveats of the study: The authors suggested that every seasonal influenza vaccination recruits few new T cells.

This sequence joins TRBV29-1 and TRBJ2-1, with 12 nucleotides matching TRBD2. Specimen: PBMCs from blood, collected 5 days after vaccination. This TCR was sampled from a man aged 45-65 years who received an inactivated influenza vaccine. CDR3 region: CSVARLTSGSRGSSYNEQFF. CDR3 DNA sequence: TGCAGCGTTGCGAGGTTGACTAGCGGGAGTCGGGGTAGCTCCTACAATGAGCAGTTCTTC.